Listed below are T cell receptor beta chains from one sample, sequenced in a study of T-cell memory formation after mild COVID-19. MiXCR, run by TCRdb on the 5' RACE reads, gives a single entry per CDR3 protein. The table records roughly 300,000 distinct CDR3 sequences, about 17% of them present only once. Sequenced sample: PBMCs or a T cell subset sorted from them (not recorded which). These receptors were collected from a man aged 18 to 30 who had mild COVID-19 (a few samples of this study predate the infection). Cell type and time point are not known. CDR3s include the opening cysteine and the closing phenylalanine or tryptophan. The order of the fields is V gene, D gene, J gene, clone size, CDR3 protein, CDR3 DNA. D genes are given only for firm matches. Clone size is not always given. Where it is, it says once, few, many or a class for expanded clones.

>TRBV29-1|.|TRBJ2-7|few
CSVRTQNSYEQYF
TGCAGCGTCCGGACTCAGAACTCCTACGAGCAGTACTTC
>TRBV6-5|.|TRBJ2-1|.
CASSSLLVGEQFF
TGTGCCAGCAGTTCTCTCTTAGTGGGTGAGCAGTTCTTC
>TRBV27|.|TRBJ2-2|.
CASSFRFPGELFF
TGTGCCAGCAGTTTTAGGTTTCCCGGGGAGCTGTTTTTT
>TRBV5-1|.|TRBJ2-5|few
CASSLDQGGVGTQYF
TGCGCCAGCAGCTTGGACCAGGGCGGGGTTGGGACCCAGTACTTC
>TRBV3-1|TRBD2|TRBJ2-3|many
CASSPLAGVTDTQYF
TGTGCCAGCAGCCCCCTAGCGGGGGTCACAGATACGCAGTATTTT
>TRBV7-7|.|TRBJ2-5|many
CASSLGSGETQYF
TGTGCCAGCAGCTTAGGGAGCGGAGAGACCCAGTACTTC
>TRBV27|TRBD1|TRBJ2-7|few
CASSLSTGDREQYF
TGTGCCAGCAGTTTATCGACAGGGGACCGCGAGCAGTACTTC
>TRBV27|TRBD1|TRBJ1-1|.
CASSPTGDVGAFF
TGTGCCAGCAGCCCTACAGGGGATGTGGGCGCTTTCTTT
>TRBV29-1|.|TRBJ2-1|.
CSVRGYNEQFF
TGCAGCGTCCGAGGGTACAATGAGCAGTTCTTC
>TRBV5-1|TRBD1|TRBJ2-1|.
CASSRDRVSYNEQFF
TGCGCCAGCAGCCGTGACAGGGTCTCCTACAATGAGCAGTTCTTC
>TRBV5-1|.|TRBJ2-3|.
CASSLRGVNTDTQYF
TGCGCCAGCAGCTTGAGAGGGGTAAACACAGATACGCAGTATTTT
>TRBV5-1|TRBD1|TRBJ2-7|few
CASSWGDRGYEQYF
TGCGCCAGCAGCTGGGGGGACAGGGGCTACGAGCAGTACTTC
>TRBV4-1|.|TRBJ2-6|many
CASSQLSGANVLTF
TGCGCCAGCAGCCAACTCTCTGGGGCCAACGTCCTGACTTTC
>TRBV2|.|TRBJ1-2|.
CASSAQGFGFYTF
TGTGCCAGCAGCGCACAGGGTTTTGGGTTCTACACCTTC
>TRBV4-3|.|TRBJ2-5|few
CASSQTRETQYF
TGCGCCAGCAGCCAGACCAGGGAGACCCAGTACTTC
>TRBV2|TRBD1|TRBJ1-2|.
CASSERGDRSTGEIQGYTF
TGTGCCAGCAGTGAAAGAGGGGACAGGTCTACAGGGGAAATACAGGGCTACACCTTC
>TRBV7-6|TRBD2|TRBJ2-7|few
CASSPIWGGNYEQYF
TGTGCCAGCAGCCCCATTTGGGGGGGGAACTACGAGCAGTACTTC
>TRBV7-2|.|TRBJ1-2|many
CASSLAGGYGYTF
TGTGCCAGCAGCTTAGCAGGGGGCTATGGCTACACCTTC
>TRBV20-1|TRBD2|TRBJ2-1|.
CSAGGTSGLYNEQFF
TGCAGTGCTGGGGGGACTAGCGGGCTTTACAATGAGCAGTTCTTC
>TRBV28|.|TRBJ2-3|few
CASSSRHAVQDTQYF
TGTGCCAGCAGTTCGAGACACGCAGTACAAGATACGCAGTATTTT
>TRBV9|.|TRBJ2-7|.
CASSVVSGPYEQYF
TGTGCCAGCAGCGTAGTTAGCGGCCCCTACGAGCAGTACTTC
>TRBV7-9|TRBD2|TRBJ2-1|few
CATAAGGRYNEQFF
TGTGCCACCGCGGCGGGGGGCAGGTACAATGAGCAGTTCTTC
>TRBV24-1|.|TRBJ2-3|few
CATSDPDVAAQYF
TGTGCCACCAGTGACCCCGACGTGGCCGCGCAGTATTTT
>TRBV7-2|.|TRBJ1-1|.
CASTQWGVTEAFF
TGTGCCAGCACCCAGTGGGGGGTCACTGAAGCTTTCTTT
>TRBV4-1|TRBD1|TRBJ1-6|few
CASSHIGGQSNSPLHF
TGCGCCAGCAGCCATATAGGGGGACAGTCTAATTCACCCCTCCACTTT
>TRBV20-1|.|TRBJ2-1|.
CSASPGAQRNEQFF
TGCAGTGCTAGCCCCGGGGCGCAAAGGAATGAGCAGTTCTTC
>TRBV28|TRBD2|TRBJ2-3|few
CASSLPGGTDTQYF
TGTGCCAGCAGTTTACCGGGGGGAACAGATACGCAGTATTTT
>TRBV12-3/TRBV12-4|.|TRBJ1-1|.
CASNLYSMNTEAFF
TGTGCCAGCAACTTATACTCTATGAACACTGAAGCTTTCTTT
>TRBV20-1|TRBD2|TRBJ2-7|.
CSARDPSAAGGYEQYF
TGCAGTGCTAGAGATCCGAGCGCTGCGGGGGGCTACGAGCAGTACTTC
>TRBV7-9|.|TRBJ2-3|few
CASSSRASSTDTQYF
TGTGCCAGCAGCTCCAGGGCCTCTAGCACAGATACGCAGTATTTT
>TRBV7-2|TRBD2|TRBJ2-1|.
CASSRALVAGNNEQFF
TGTGCCAGCAGCCGAGCGTTGGTAGCGGGGAACAATGAGCAGTTCTTC
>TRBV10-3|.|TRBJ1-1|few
CAISADTMNTEAFF
TGTGCCATCAGTGCGGACACCATGAACACTGAAGCTTTCTTT
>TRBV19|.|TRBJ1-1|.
CASSLLPGYTEAFF
TGTGCCAGTAGTTTGTTGCCAGGGTATACTGAAGCTTTCTTT
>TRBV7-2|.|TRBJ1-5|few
CASSLGQANQPQHF
TGTGCCAGCAGCTTGGGGCAGGCTAATCAGCCCCAGCATTTT
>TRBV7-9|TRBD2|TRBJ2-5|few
CASSDPGGDGQETQYF
TGTGCCAGCAGCGATCCGGGGGGGGATGGCCAAGAGACCCAGTACTTC
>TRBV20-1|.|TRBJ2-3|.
CSETVGQGTDTQYF
TGCAGTGAGACGGTTGGGCAGGGGACAGATACGCAGTATTTT